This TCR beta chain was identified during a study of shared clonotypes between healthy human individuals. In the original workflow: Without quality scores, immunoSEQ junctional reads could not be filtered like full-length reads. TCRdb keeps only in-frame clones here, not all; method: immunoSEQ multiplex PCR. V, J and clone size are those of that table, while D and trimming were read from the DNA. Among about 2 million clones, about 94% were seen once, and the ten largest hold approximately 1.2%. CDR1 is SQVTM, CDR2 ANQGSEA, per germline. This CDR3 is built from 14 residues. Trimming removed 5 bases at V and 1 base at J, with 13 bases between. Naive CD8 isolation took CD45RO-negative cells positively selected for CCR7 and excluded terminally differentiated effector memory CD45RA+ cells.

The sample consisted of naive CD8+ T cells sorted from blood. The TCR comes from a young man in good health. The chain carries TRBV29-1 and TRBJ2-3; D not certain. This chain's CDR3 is CSVRKELGTDTQYF. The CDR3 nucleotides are TGCAGCGTTCGAAAGGAGCTGGGCACAGATACGCAGTATTTT.